This T cell receptor beta chain appears in the sequencing data of a study of blood T cell repertoires in COVID-19. Study-wide background: T cells, B-cell-depleted T cells, or PBMCs provided the cDNA or gDNA that served as material.

In the source study's methods: Amplification with reference gene primers provided the estimates of nucleated cell counts. Data came from immunoSEQ multiplex PCR; TCRdb stores just in-frame clones and leaves some out. The V and J calls and the clone size are those of that table, but D and trimming were determined from the DNA. The table records 250,000 to 300,000 clones, approximately 90% of them present only once. V lost 5 bases to trimming and J lost 8 bases, with 12 bases between them. The CDR3 is 13 residues long. Germline V lookup: CDR1 SGHTA, CDR2 FQGNSA. Sequenced material: peripheral blood. This receptor was identified in a man between 18 and 29 years old with active or convalescent COVID-19. V gene TRBV7-2 combines with J gene TRBJ1-4; D is unclear. CDR3 protein: CASSRLPAEKLFF. CDR3 coding DNA: TGTGCCAGCAGCCGACTCCCAGCCGAAAAACTGTTTTTT.